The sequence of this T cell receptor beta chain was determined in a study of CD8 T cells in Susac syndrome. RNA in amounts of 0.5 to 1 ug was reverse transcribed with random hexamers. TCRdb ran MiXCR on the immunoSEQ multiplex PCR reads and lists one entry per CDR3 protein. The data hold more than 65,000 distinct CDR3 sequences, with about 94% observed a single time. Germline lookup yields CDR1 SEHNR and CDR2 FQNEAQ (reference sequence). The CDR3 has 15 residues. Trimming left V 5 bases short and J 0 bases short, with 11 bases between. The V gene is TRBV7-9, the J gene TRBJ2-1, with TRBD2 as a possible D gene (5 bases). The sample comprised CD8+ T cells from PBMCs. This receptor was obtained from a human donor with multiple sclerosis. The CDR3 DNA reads TGTGCCAGCAGCCAAACTGGGAGCTCCTACAATGAGCAGTTCTTC. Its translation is CASSQTGSSYNEQFF.